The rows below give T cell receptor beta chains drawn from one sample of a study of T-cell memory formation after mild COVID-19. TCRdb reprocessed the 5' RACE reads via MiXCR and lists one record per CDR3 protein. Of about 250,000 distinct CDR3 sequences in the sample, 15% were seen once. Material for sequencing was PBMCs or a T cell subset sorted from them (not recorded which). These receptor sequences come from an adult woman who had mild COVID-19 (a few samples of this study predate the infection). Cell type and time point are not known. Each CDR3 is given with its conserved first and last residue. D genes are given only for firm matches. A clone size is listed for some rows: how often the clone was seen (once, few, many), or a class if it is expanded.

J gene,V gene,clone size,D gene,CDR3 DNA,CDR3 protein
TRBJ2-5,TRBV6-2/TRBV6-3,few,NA,TGTGCCAGCAAATACGGAGCGGAGACCCAGTACTTC,CASKYGAETQYF
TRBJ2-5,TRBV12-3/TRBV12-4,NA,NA,TGTGCCAGCAGTTTATCGGGGAGGCCGGAGACCCAGTACTTC,CASSLSGRPETQYF
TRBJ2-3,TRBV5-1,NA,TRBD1,TGCGCCAGCAGCTTGCCGGGACAGCTTACAGATACGCAGTATTTT,CASSLPGQLTDTQYF
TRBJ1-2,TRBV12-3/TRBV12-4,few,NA,TGTGCCAGCAGTCGGGACGGCCATGGCTACACCTTC,CASSRDGHGYTF
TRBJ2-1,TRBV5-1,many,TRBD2,TGCGCCAGCAGCTTGACCCACAGCGGGGGGTCCAATGAGCAGTTCTTC,CASSLTHSGGSNEQFF
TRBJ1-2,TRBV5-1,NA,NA,TGCGCCAGCAGCTTCAATATGATCTATGGCTACACCTTC,CASSFNMIYGYTF
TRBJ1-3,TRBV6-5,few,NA,TGTGCCAGCAGTTACTCGACGGCCTTCTCTGGAAACACCATATATTTT,CASSYSTAFSGNTIYF
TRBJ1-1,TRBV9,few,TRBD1,TGTGCCAGCAGGACACTTACAGGGGAAGGAACTGAAGCTTTCTTT,CASRTLTGEGTEAFF
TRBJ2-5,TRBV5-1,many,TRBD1,TGCGCCAGCAGTTTTACGGACAGGCCAGAGACCCAGTACTTC,CASSFTDRPETQYF
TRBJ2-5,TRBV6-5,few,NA,TGTGCCAGCAGTTACTCTCCCCGGGGAGAGACCCAGTACTTC,CASSYSPRGETQYF
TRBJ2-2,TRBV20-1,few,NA,TGCAGTGCTAGGAAATCCGCATTTGACACCGGGGAGCTGTTTTTT,CSARKSAFDTGELFF
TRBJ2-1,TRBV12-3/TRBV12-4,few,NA,TGTGCCAGCAGTTTAGCTGCCCATTTTGCCAACCGCAATGAGCAGTTCTTC,CASSLAAHFANRNEQFF
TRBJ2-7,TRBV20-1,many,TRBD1,TGCAGTGCTAGGGACAGGCCCCGCTACGAGCAGTACTTC,CSARDRPRYEQYF
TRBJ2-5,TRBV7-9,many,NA,TGTGCCAGCAGCTCACTTCCGGGGAGGTCAGGGGAGACCCAGTACTTC,CASSSLPGRSGETQYF
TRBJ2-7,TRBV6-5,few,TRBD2,TGTGCCAGCAGTGCCTTCTTTGGCGGGGGTAGCTCCTACGAGCAGTACTTC,CASSAFFGGGSSYEQYF
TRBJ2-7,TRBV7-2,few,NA,TGTGCCAGCACCCCCGGCCCAGCCCCCTCTTACGAGCAGTACTTC,CASTPGPAPSYEQYF
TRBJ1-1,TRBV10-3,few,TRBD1,TGTGCCATCAGTCCGGACAGGGGGAACACTGAAGCTTTCTTT,CAISPDRGNTEAFF
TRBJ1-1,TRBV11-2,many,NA,TGTGCCAGCAGCTTTGGCACGAACACTGAAGCTTTCTTT,CASSFGTNTEAFF
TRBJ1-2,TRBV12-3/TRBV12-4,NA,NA,TGTGCCAGCAGTTTAGGGGACCCCTGGGATGGCTACACCTTC,CASSLGDPWDGYTF
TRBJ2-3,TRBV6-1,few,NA,TGTGCCAGCAGTGAAGGGGGGAGCACAGATACGCAGTATTTT,CASSEGGSTDTQYF
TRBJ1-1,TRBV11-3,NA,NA,TGTGCCAGCAGCTTAGGCAACAGGGACACTGAAGCTTTCTTT,CASSLGNRDTEAFF
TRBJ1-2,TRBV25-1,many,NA,TGTGCCAGCGGGCAGCGGGGACACGGCGGCTACACCTTC,CASGQRGHGGYTF
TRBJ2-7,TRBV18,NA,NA,TGTGCCAGCTCACCGAGGCAGACTTACGAGCAGTACTTC,CASSPRQTYEQYF
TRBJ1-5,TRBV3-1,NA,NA,TGTGCCAGCAGCCAAGATCCGGGGCAGTTAAATCAGCCCCAGCATTTT,CASSQDPGQLNQPQHF
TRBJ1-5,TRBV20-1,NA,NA,TGCAGTGCTAGAGATCTATGGACAGAACGGAACCAGCCCCAGCATTTT,CSARDLWTERNQPQHF
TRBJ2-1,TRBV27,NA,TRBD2,TGTGCCAGCAGTCGACTAGCGGGAGTTGCAGATGAGCAGTTCTTC,CASSRLAGVADEQFF
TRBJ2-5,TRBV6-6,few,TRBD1,TGTGCCAGCAGTTACGACAGGGGGCGGGTGACCCAGTACTTC,CASSYDRGRVTQYF
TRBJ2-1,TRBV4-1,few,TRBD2,TGCGCCAGCAGCCAAGATCGGGGGGGCATTATCGATGAGCAGTTCTTC,CASSQDRGGIIDEQFF
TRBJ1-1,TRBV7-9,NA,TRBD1,TGTGCCAGCAGCACTCGGGACAGTGTGTCCACTGAAGCTTTCTTT,CASSTRDSVSTEAFF
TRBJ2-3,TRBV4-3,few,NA,TGCGCCAGCAGCCAAGATTCCCAGACAGATACGCAGTATTTT,CASSQDSQTDTQYF
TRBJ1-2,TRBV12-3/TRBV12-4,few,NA,TGTGCCAGCAGTCCCCAAGGACAGATGAACTATGGCTACACCTTC,CASSPQGQMNYGYTF
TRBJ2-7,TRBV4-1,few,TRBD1,TGCGCCAGCAGCCAAGACAGACAACGGGGACAGCCGATATTAGCCGAGCAGTACTTC,CASSQDRQRGQPILAEQYF
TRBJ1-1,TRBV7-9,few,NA,TGTGCCAGCAGCGCCGATGGCGGCACTGAAGCTTTCTTT,CASSADGGTEAFF
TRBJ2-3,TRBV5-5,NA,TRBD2,TGTGCCAGCAGCCGGATCCCTAGCGGGGGGGCAGGAGATACGCAGTATTTT,CASSRIPSGGAGDTQYF
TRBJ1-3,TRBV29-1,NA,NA,TGCAGCGTCGATACGATAGGGACGGCGGGAAACACCATATATTTT,CSVDTIGTAGNTIYF
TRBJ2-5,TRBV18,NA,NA,TGTGCCAGCTCACCCTCTGTTCAGCTCCAAGAGACCCAGTACTTC,CASSPSVQLQETQYF
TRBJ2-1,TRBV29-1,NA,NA,TGCAGCGTTGAGCCCCTAGATGGACATGAGCAGTTCTTC,CSVEPLDGHEQFF
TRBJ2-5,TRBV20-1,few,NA,TGCAGTGCGCAAAGGGGCAGCCGGGAGACCCAGTACTTC,CSAQRGSRETQYF
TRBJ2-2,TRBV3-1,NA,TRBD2,TGTGCCAGCAGCCAACGCGGGGGCACCGGGGAGCTGTTTTTT,CASSQRGGTGELFF
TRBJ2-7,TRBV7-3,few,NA,TGTGCCAGCAGCCCCGGGTCAATGGGGGAGCAGTACTTC,CASSPGSMGEQYF
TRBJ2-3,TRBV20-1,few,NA,TGCAGTGCTGCCCGGGGAGCGGGCGGCACAGATACGCAGTATTTT,CSAARGAGGTDTQYF
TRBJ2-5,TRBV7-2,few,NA,TGTGCCAGCAGCTTAGGGGGGTGGGAGACCCAGTACTTC,CASSLGGWETQYF
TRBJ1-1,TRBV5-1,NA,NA,TGCGCCAGCAGCTTGGCCGAAACAGGCAGCCCTGAAGCTTTCTTT,CASSLAETGSPEAFF
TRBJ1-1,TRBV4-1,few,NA,TGCGCCAGCAGCCAAGATGGACAGCCAAACACTGAAGCTTTCTTT,CASSQDGQPNTEAFF
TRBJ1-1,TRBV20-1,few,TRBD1,TGCAGTGCTAAGACCTTGACAGGGTATGACACTGAAGCTTTCTTT,CSAKTLTGYDTEAFF
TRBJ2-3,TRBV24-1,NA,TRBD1,TGTGCCACCAGTGACCCGGACAGGAGCACAGATACGCAGTATTTT,CATSDPDRSTDTQYF
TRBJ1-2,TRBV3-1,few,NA,TGTGCCAGCAGCCAAGTCATGGGGGGCAACTATGGCTACACCTTC,CASSQVMGGNYGYTF
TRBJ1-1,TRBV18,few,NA,TGTGCCAGCTCACCTCGGAACAAGAACACTGAAGCTTTCTTT,CASSPRNKNTEAFF
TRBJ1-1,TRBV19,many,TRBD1,TGTGCCAGTAGAAGGACAGGGAACACTGAAGCTTTCTTT,CASRRTGNTEAFF
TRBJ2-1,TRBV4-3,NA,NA,TGCGCCAGCAGCCAAGACCCCACAGGACCGAGATCCTACAATGAGCAGTTCTTC,CASSQDPTGPRSYNEQFF
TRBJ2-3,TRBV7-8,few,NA,TGTGCCAGCAGCCCGAATTCCAGGGACTTCACAGATACGCAGTATTTT,CASSPNSRDFTDTQYF
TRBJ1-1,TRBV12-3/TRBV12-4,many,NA,TGTGCCAGCAGTCCGGAGTTAGGACAGGAAGCTTTCTTT,CASSPELGQEAFF